This TCR beta chain was found in a study of response to subunit inactivated influenza vaccine. The study's findings and limits: Few new T cells, the authors suggested, are recruited by each seasonal influenza vaccination.

This clonotype was seen repeatedly, ten times or more. Its antigen is unknown. The CDR3 is 15 residues long. After removal of 3 bases from V and 4 bases from J, the junction contained 6 bases not matched to a gene. Per germline, CDR1 SNHLY and CDR2 FYNNEI. TCRdb reprocessed the RT-PCR reads with MiXCR, giving one entry per CDR3 protein. Among about 700,000 distinct CDR3 sequences listed, 12% to 15% were seen once. The chain links TRBV2 to TRBJ2-5, with 9 positions matching TRBD2. The sequence derives from a man in his fifties who received an inactivated influenza vaccine. The source material was PBMCs from blood, sampled roughly 2 weeks before vaccination. The CDR3 loop reads CASSDLAGGRETQYF. The CDR3 region has the DNA TGTGCCAGCAGTGACCTCGCGGGGGGGCGAGAGACCCAGTACTTC.